This TCR beta chain is drawn from a study of shared clonotypes between healthy human individuals. Background on the study: The study used three CD4 naive, three CD4 memory, two CD8 naive and one CD8 memory plate per donor. Broader study findings: Compared with clonotypes that all four donors shared, non-shared clonotypes had lower generation probabilities. Generally, naive subsets came out with larger estimated richness than memory subsets.

As to this clone: Its antigen is unidentified.

Memory CD4+ cells were the fraction left after CD45RA+ naive selection. The CDR3 spans 15 residues. Per the germline V gene, CDR1 is SGHRS and CDR2 is YFSETQ. V dropped 3 bases and J dropped 2; count of bases not matched to a gene: 5. The protocol was immunoSEQ multiplex PCR, while the TCRdb copy is restricted to in-frame clones and leaves out a portion. The repertoire holds around 2.5 million clones, with roughly 93% as singletons. This receptor was obtained from a young man in good health. Some clones in this sample may be carry-over from other donors' samples. The sequenced material came from naive CD4+ T cells from PBMCs. The subset: CD45RA+ positively selected. The genes are TRBV5-1 and TRBJ2-7; TRBD2 agrees at 10 bases. CDR3 sequence (DNA): TGCGCCAGCAGCTCTCTAGCGGGAGCCCCCTACGAGCAGTACTTC. Its translation: CASSSLAGAPYEQYF.